The 20 T cell receptor beta chains below all came from one sample that was sequenced in a study of OX40 agonist ivuxolimab in advanced cancers. Method: immunoSEQ multiplex PCR; TCRdb's copy keeps in-frame clones and lacks some. The repertoire includes tens of thousands of clones, around 87% of them detected once, and approximately 2.6% sits in the top ten. This specimen consisted of CD4+ or CD8+ T cells sorted from blood, obtained in a trial of the OX40 agonist ivuxolimab. These receptors were obtained from an adult with an advanced solid tumor such as melanoma, head and neck, liver or kidney cancer.

Concerning this clone itself: Its ends do not fully match the called genes, so a read error is possible. The V gene is TRBV7-9, the J gene TRBJ1-3, with D possibly being TRBD1 (6 bases). CDR3 length: 16 amino acids. Germline-derived CDR1 and CDR2 are SEHNR and FQNEAQ (reference sequence). CDR3 loop: CASSSQGSGVGNTTYF. The CDR3 DNA sequence: TGTGCCAGCAGCTCGCAGGGGTCCGGGGTCGGAAACACCACATATTTT. Based on the CDR3 plus reference TRBV7-9 and TRBJ1-3, the full variable domain is DTGVSQNPRHKITKRGQNVTFRCDPISEHNRLYWYRQTLGQGPEFLTYFQNEAQLEKSRLLSDRFSAERPKGSFSTLEIQRTEQGDSAMYLCASSSQGSGVGNTTYFGEGSWLTVV.

The V call is TRBV7-2, the J call TRBJ2-7; D remains ambiguous. CDR3 length equals 13 residues. V lost 0 bases and J 3 bases, leaving 6 bases between the germline ends. Per germline, CDR1 SGHTA and CDR2 FQGNSA. The CDR3 reads CASSLAHLYEQYF. The CDR3 region has the DNA TGTGCCAGCAGCTTAGCACACCTCTACGAGCAGTACTTC. The full variable domain, completed using reference TRBV7-2 and TRBJ2-7, is GAGVSQSPSNKVTEKGKDVELRCDPISGHTALYWYRQSLGQGLEFLIYFQGNSAPDKSGLPSDRFSAERTGGSVSTLTIQRTQQEDSAVYLCASSLAHLYEQYFGPGTRLTVT.

The V and J genes are TRBV11-3 and TRBJ1-2, with a possible D match to TRBD1 (6 bases). From germline, CDR1 is SGHNT and CDR2 YENEEA. Trimming took 3 bases from V and 11 from J, leaving 16 bases between them. The CDR3 contains 13 residues. CDR3 in DNA: TGTGCCAGCAGCTTCACCCCGGGACAAGGGTACACCTTC. This codes for CASSFTPGQGYTF.

In its sample, this clone was seen once. This chain connects TRBV4-2 to TRBJ2-5, with 7 bases aligning to TRBD2. Losses at the gene ends were 1 base for V and 11 bases for J; bases not matched to a gene: 4. CDR3 length equals 12 residues. Germline CDR1 LGHNA, CDR2 YNFKEQ. CDR3 amino acids: CASSQGAGEQYF. In DNA form, the CDR3 reads TGTGCCAGCAGCCAAGGCGCGGGGGAGCAGTACTTC.

V gene TRBV7-3 combines with J gene TRBJ2-3, with D perhaps matching TRBD2 (6 bases). Germline assignment: CDR1 SGHTA and CDR2 FQGTGA. This CDR3 region has 15 residues. V gave up 1 base and J gave up 1 base, with 9 bases separating them. CDR3 DNA: TGTGCCAGCAGCTTAATGCCGGGGGGCACAGATACGCAGTATTTT. Protein: CASSLMPGGTDTQYF.

V usage is TRBV5-6 and J usage is TRBJ1-2, with 9 bases identical to TRBD1. After removal of 1 base from V and 3 bases from J, the junction contained 10 bases not matched to a gene. CDR3 size: 17 residues. Germline CDR1 SGHDT, CDR2 YYEEEE. The CDR3 bases are TGTGCCAGCAGCTTGCCCCCGGGACAGGGAGTGTACTATGGCTACACCTTC. Translation: CASSLPPGQGVYYGYTF.

J is TRBJ1-5 and V is TRBV30; the D gene is possibly TRBD1 (5 bases). V was clipped by 1 base and J by 0 bases, with 19 bases between them. Germline V gene sequence: CDR1 GTSNPN, CDR2 SVGIG (reference sequence). The CDR3 is 18 amino acids. DNA for the CDR3: TGTGCCTGGAGTGCCAGCCGGGCAGGGATAAATAGCAATCAGCCCCAGCATTTT. Protein sequence: CAWSASRAGINSNQPQHF.

This clone was counted only a few times. This rearrangement joins TRBV19 to TRBJ1-5; D unclear. The CDR3 loop spans 14 amino acids. Germline assignment: CDR1 LNHDA and CDR2 SQIVND (reference sequence). Trimming took 1 base from V and 5 from J, leaving 9 bases between them. The CDR3 loop reads CASSIGTRDQPQHF. Written as DNA, the CDR3 is TGTGCCAGTAGTATAGGGACCCGGGATCAGCCCCAGCATTTT. Filled out from reference TRBV19 and TRBJ1-5, the complete variable domain reads DGGITQSPKYLFRKEGQNVTLSCEQNLNHDAMYWYRQDPGQGLRLIYYSQIVNDFQKGDIAEGYSVSREKKESFPLTVTSAQKNPTAFYLCASSIGTRDQPQHFGDGTRLSIL.

V is TRBV5-1 and J is TRBJ2-7; 11 bases line up with TRBD1. Germline V gene lookup returns CDR1 SGHRS and CDR2 YFSETQ. The CDR3 spans 14 residues. V trimming: 1 base; J trimming: 5 bases; junction bases outside the gene matches: 2. The CDR3 bases are TGCGCCAGCAGCTTGATGGGACAGGGGGACGAGCAGTACTTC. This sequence encodes CASSLMGQGDEQYF.

The CDR3 DNA follows: TGTGCCAGCAGACGGGGGGCCCCTAGCACAGATACGCAGTATTTT. Translated, it gives CASRRGAPSTDTQYF. V usage is TRBV28 and J usage is TRBJ2-3; D may be TRBD2 (7 bases). This CDR3 is built from 15 residues. Germline V gene sequence: CDR1 MDHEN, CDR2 SYDVKM. Trimming removed 6 bases from V and 0 bases from J, with 13 bases in between.

The chain joins TRBV4-1 to TRBJ1-5; weak D call: TRBD1 (5 bases). With 1 base removed from V and 0 bases from J, the gap between germline ends came to 13 bases. This CDR3 has 17 amino acids. The germline CDR1 and CDR2 sequences are MGHRA and YSYEKL. CDR3 in DNA: TGCGCCAGCAGCCAAGGGGGCTCAGAGTATAGCAATCAGCCCCAGCATTTT. Translation gives CASSQGGSEYSNQPQHF.

V is TRBV9 and J is TRBJ2-5; 7 nucleotides match TRBD1. The CDR3 is 16 amino acids. V trimming: 3 bases; J trimming: 2 bases; junction bases outside the gene matches: 10. CDR1 and CDR2 (germline): SGDLS, YYNGEE. CDR3 protein: CASSAGTASLQETQYF. CDR3 nucleotides: TGTGCCAGCAGCGCCGGGACAGCTAGTTTACAAGAGACCCAGTACTTC.

The rearrangement joins TRBV30 to TRBJ2-7; tentative D call: TRBD2 (7 bases). V lost 3 bases and J 6 bases, leaving 12 bases between the germline ends. Germline values: CDR1 GTSNPN, CDR2 SVGIG (reference sequence). The CDR3 runs 12 residues. The CDR3 DNA sequence: TGTGCCTGGAGGGGGGGCGGGGGCGAGCAGTACTTC. Translating gives CAWRGGGGEQYF.

This clone was detected only once. The chain employs TRBV20-1 and TRBJ2-7; TRBD2 aligns across 7 bases. The V gene's germline CDR1 is DFQATT and CDR2 SNEGSKA (reference sequence). V was pared by 6 bases and J by 3 bases, with 2 bases of the junction left unmatched. The length of the CDR3 is 11 residues. DNA of the CDR3: TGCAGTGCAAGCGGGGACTACGAGCAGTACTTC. It codes for CSASGDYEQYF.

The rearrangement joins TRBV7-8 to TRBJ2-3; 9 nucleotides match TRBD2. Germline loops: CDR1 SGHVS, CDR2 FQNEAQ. The CDR3 runs 15 residues. With 5 bases clipped from V and 2 bases from J, the junction kept 5 bases outside the gene matches. Here the CDR3 reads CASSTSGRNTDTQYF. CDR3 bases: TGTGCCAGCAGCACCAGCGGGAGGAACACAGATACGCAGTATTTT.

This sequence joins TRBV9 and TRBJ2-1; the D is unclear. The CDR3 runs 11 residues. The V and J ends lost 2 bases and 8 bases respectively, with 5 bases between them. Germline CDR1 and CDR2: SGDLS and YYNGEE. CDR3 protein: CASSVGYEQFF. The CDR3 DNA sequence: TGTGCCAGCAGCGTTGGGTATGAGCAGTTCTTC.

V and J are TRBV2 and TRBJ2-7; tentatively, D is TRBD2 (7 bases). The length of the CDR3 is 14 residues. Trimming left V 4 bases short and J 0 bases short, with 10 bases between. The V gene's germline CDR1 is SNHLY and CDR2 FYNNEI. CDR3 coding DNA: TGTGCCAGCAGTGCGCGGGGGCGCTCCTACGAGCAGTACTTC. The encoded protein is CASSARGRSYEQYF.

The rearrangement links TRBV28 to TRBJ2-1; D is unclear. V was shortened by 4 bases and J by 4 bases, with 5 bases between the two germline ends. The CDR3 loop spans 12 amino acids. Germline lookup yields CDR1 MDHEN and CDR2 SYDVKM. In nucleotides, the CDR3 is TGTGCCAGCAGTTATGTATACAATGAGCAGTTCTTC. Its protein product is CASSYVYNEQFF.

V gene TRBV6-5 combines with J gene TRBJ1-3; D is undetermined. V lost 5 bases and J 2 bases, leaving 7 bases between the germline ends. Germline loops: CDR1 MNHEY, CDR2 SVGAGI. This CDR3 contains 13 residues. CDR3 residues: CASSEIAGNTIYF. DNA of the CDR3: TGTGCCAGCAGTGAAATCGCTGGAAACACCATATATTTT.

This rearrangement joins TRBV5-4 to TRBJ1-5; the D is unclear. V was cut by 3 bases and J by 3 bases, with 4 bases left in between. In germline, CDR1 is SGHNT, CDR2 YYREEE (reference sequence). The CDR3 contains 12 residues. In nucleotides, the CDR3 is TGTGCCAGCAGCTCCCCCAATCAGCCCCAGCATTTT. It encodes CASSSPNQPQHF.